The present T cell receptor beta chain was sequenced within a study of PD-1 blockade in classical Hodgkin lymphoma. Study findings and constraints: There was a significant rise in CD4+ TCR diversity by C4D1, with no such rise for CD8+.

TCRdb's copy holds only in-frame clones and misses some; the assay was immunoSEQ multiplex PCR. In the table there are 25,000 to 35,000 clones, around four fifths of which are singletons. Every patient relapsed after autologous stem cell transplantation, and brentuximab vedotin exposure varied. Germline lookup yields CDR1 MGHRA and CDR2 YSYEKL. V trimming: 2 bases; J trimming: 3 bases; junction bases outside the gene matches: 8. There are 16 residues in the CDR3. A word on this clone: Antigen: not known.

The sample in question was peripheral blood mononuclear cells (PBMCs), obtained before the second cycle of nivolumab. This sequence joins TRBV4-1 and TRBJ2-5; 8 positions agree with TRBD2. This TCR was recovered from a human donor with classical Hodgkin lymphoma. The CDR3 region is CASSQSIAGLEETQYF. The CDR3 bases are TGCGCCAGCAGCCAATCAATAGCGGGGTTAGAAGAGACCCAGTACTTC.